The 12 T cell receptor beta chains in this list originate from one sample, sequenced in a study of neurological immune-mediated disorders. One entry per CDR3 protein results from TCRdb running MiXCR on the 5' RACE reads. Of about 29,000 distinct CDR3 sequences listed, 12% were seen once; the top ten hold 5.8%. The sequenced sample consisted of PBMCs. Receptor source: a woman aged 55-69 years in good health.

There are many counts of this clonotype. J is TRBJ1-2 and V is TRBV18; TRBD1 agrees at 8 bases. J gave up 4 bases and V 4 bases, and 5 bases lay outside the gene matches. CDR1 and CDR2 from the germline V gene are KGHSH and LQKENI. The CDR3 has 14 residues. In nucleotides, the CDR3 is TGTGCCAGCTCACTATCCGGACAGGGCTATGGCTACACCTTC. It translates to CASSLSGQGYGYTF.

This clonotype was seen many times. The rearrangement links TRBV5-1 to TRBJ2-5; 7 bases match TRBD2. The V and J ends lost 6 bases and 1 base, in that order; junction bases with no gene match: 3. There are 13 residues in the CDR3. Germline CDR1 SGHRS, CDR2 YFSETQ. This CDR3 reads CASKRGGQETQYF. The CDR3 DNA follows: TGCGCCAGCAAACGCGGGGGCCAAGAGACCCAGTACTTC.

By share of the sample, this clonotype is medium-sized (0.01 to 0.1%). The gene calls are TRBV2 and TRBJ1-3, with D uncertain. Germline V lookup: CDR1 SNHLY, CDR2 FYNNEI. V gave up 4 bases and J gave up 0 bases, with 13 bases separating them. The CDR3 runs to 16 residues. CDR3 sequence (DNA): TGTGCCAGCAGTGGATCTAGGGCTTCCTCTGGAAACACCATATATTTT. This gives the protein CASSGSRASSGNTIYF.

Only a few counts were recorded for this clonotype. The chain carries TRBV18 and TRBJ1-3; 7 nucleotides line up with TRBD1. This CDR3 contains 13 residues. Losses at the gene ends were 5 bases for V and 4 bases for J; bases not matched to a gene: 2. In germline, CDR1 is KGHSH, CDR2 LQKENI. DNA of the CDR3: TGTGCCAGCTCATCGGACAGGGGAAACACCATATATTTT. As protein: CASSSDRGNTIYF.

Worth noting for this clonotype: An end of the junction differs from the germline gene, which may be a read error. The V and J genes are TRBV27 and TRBJ2-2; perhaps D is TRBD1 or TRBD2 (6 bases each). The CDR3 runs to 16 residues. The germline V gene encodes CDR1 MNHEY and CDR2 SMNVEV (reference sequence). The CDR3 bases are TGTACCAGCAGTTTTGGGCGATGGGGGGACACCGGGGAGCTGTTATTT. Its translation is CTSSFGRWGDTGELLF.

The chain combines TRBV19 with TRBJ1-4; tentatively, D is TRBD1 (6 bases). The germline V gene has CDR1 LNHDA and CDR2 SQIVND (reference sequence). The CDR3 has 14 residues. V lost 5 bases and J lost 6, with 13 bases in between. In DNA form, the CDR3 reads TGTGCCAGTAGTCCGAGGGGGACTGATGAAAAACTGTTTTTT. This codes for CASSPRGTDEKLFF.

This clonotype has ten or more counts. The chain is built from TRBV7-9 and TRBJ2-2; no clear D. The CDR3 spans 14 residues. Looked up from germline, CDR1 is SEHNR and CDR2 is FQNEAQ (reference sequence). V was trimmed by 3 bases and J by 5 bases, leaving 10 bases between them. CDR3 DNA sequence: TGTGCCAGCAGCTTCACCGGAGCTACCGGGGAGCTGTTTTTT. Its protein is CASSFTGATGELFF.

This clonotype was observed many times. One junction end disagrees with the germline gene, perhaps due to a read error. The V call is TRBV5-6, the J call TRBJ2-3, with a weak D call TRBD2 (7 bases). This CDR3 spans 16 amino acids. Germline V CDR1 and CDR2: SGHDT, YYEEEE. The CDR3 nucleotides are TGTGCCAGCATCTTGTTAAGGGGGGGGAGAACAGATACGCAGTATTTT. Its protein product is CASILLRGGRTDTQYF. Supplemented by reference TRBV5-6 and TRBJ2-3, the full variable domain reads DAGVTQSPTHLIKTRGQQVTLRCSPKSGHDTVSWYQQALGQGPQFIFQYYEEEERQRGNFPDRFSGHQFPNYSSELNVNALLLGDSALYLCASILLRGGRTDTQYFGPGTRLTVL.

This clonotype was picked up many times. The chain recombines TRBV27 with TRBJ1-1; no clear D gene. CDR3 length: 15 residues. V lost 2 bases and J 0 bases, leaving 10 bases between the germline ends. From germline, CDR1 is MNHEY and CDR2 SMNVEV (reference sequence). CDR3 nucleotides: TGTGCCAGCAGTTTACACACAGCCATGAACACTGAAGCTTTCTTT. It yields the protein CASSLHTAMNTEAFF.

This clonotype was seen many times. The V call is TRBV7-6, the J call TRBJ2-3, with 14 bases identical to TRBD2. CDR3 size: 18 residues. Germline assignment: CDR1 SGHVS and CDR2 FNYEAQ. V was pared by 3 bases and J by 1 base, with 6 bases of the junction left unmatched. CDR3: CASSFSTSGGAGTDTQYF. The CDR3 nucleotides read TGTGCCAGCAGCTTTTCGACTAGCGGGGGGGCTGGCACAGATACGCAGTATTTT.

This clonotype was recorded many times. The DNA of the CDR3 is TGTGCCAGCAGCCTCCGCCCGGACAGGGCTACCTACGAGCAGTACTTC. Protein: CASSLRPDRATYEQYF. The chain is built from TRBV11-1 and TRBJ2-7; 8 nucleotides line up with TRBD1. The CDR3 is 16 amino acids. Germline assignment: CDR1 SGHAT and CDR2 FQDESV (reference sequence). Losses at the gene ends were 5 bases for V and 2 bases for J; bases not matched to a gene: 11. The variable domain in full, with the rest retrieved from reference TRBV11-1 and TRBJ2-7, is EAEVAQSPRYKITEKSQAVAFWCDPISGHATLYWYRQILGQGPELLVQFQDESVVDDSQLPKDRFSAERLKGVDSTLKIQPAELGDSAMYLCASSLRPDRATYEQYFGPGTRLTVT.

The table lists this clonotype with many counts. This chain uses TRBV20-1 with TRBJ1-6; TRBD1 might be the D (5 bases). This CDR3 comprises 13 residues. Germline CDR1 DFQATT, CDR2 SNEGSKA (reference sequence). V lost 6 bases, J lost 7 bases, and 13 bases lay in between. The CDR3 sequence is CSAHGDANSPLHF. In DNA, the CDR3 is TGCAGTGCCCACGGGGACGCAAATTCACCCCTCCACTTT.